Below, 15 T cell receptor beta chains from the same sample are listed, as sequenced in a study of cytomegalovirus exposure and HLA in healthy donors. This PCR relied on a set of 60 Vbeta primers and 13 Jbeta primers. TCRdb's copy holds only in-frame clones and misses some; the assay was immunoSEQ multiplex PCR. The sample table sets out around 60,000 clones. Sample: PBMCs. The origin of the receptors is a woman under 30 in good health and CMV-seronegative.

V usage is TRBV9 and J usage is TRBJ2-5; D is possibly TRBD1 (6 bases). CDR1 is SGDLS, CDR2 YYNGEE, per germline. Between the trimmed V and J ends, which lost 2 bases and 4 bases, there was a span of 18 bases. The CDR3 is made up of 16 amino acids. CDR3 sequence: CASSVLPWGHRETQYF. The CDR3 DNA sequence: TGTGCCAGCAGCGTCCTCCCTTGGGGGCATAGAGAGACCCAGTACTTC.

The chain combines TRBV6-6 with TRBJ2-5, with 9 bases matching TRBD2. Matching the DNA end better, TRBJ2-7 makes the J call doubtful. Germline assignment: CDR1 MNHNY and CDR2 SVGAGI (reference sequence). This CDR3 is 15 amino acids long. The CDR3 nucleotides are TGTGCCAGCAGTTACGAGACTAGCGGCGCCTACGAGCAGTACTTC. As protein: CASSYETSGAYEQYF.

The chain employs TRBV6-5 and TRBJ1-1; tentative D call: TRBD1 (5 bases). CDR1 is MNHEY and CDR2 is SVGAGI in the germline V gene. The CDR3 is 15 amino acids. The V gene lost 6 bases and the J gene lost 6 bases, with 20 bases spanning the gap. CDR3 region: CASRMALGAYAEAFF. The CDR3 bases are TGTGCCAGCAGGATGGCTCTAGGGGCGTATGCTGAAGCTTTCTTT.

The CDR3 here is CASSEGQGGLGGYGYTF. The CDR3, as DNA: TGTGCCAGCTCAGAAGGACAGGGGGGCCTAGGAGGCTATGGCTACACCTTC. This chain uses TRBV18 with TRBJ1-2; 10 bases align to TRBD1. Germline values: CDR1 KGHSH, CDR2 LQKENI. Germline trimming cut 5 bases from V and 4 bases from J; bases unmatched to any gene: 13. This CDR3 contains 17 residues.

This sequence joins TRBV4-1 and TRBJ2-5; D unresolved. V was trimmed by 2 bases and J by 0 bases, leaving 7 bases between them. In germline, CDR1 is MGHRA, CDR2 YSYEKL. The CDR3 spans 14 residues. CDR3: CASSQTQNQETQYF. CDR3 coding DNA: TGCGCCAGCAGCCAAACACAGAACCAAGAGACCCAGTACTTC.

The genes are TRBV18 and TRBJ2-1; 10 bases line up with TRBD1. CDR1 is KGHSH, CDR2 LQKENI, per germline. V dropped 3 bases and J dropped 1; count of bases not matched to a gene: 0. CDR3 size: 15 residues. The CDR3 is CASSPGQGSYNEQFF. The CDR3 bases are TGTGCCAGCTCACCGGGACAGGGGTCCTACAATGAGCAGTTCTTC.

The J gene is TRBJ2-5, the V gene TRBV25-1; 14 nucleotides agree with TRBD2. CDR3 length equals 17 residues. The V and J ends lost 4 bases and 5 bases, in that order; junction bases with no gene match: 9. Germline CDR1 reads MGHDK; CDR2 reads SYGVNS. This CDR3 is CASSGKGTSGSAETQYF. In DNA form, the CDR3 reads TGTGCCAGCAGTGGGAAAGGGACTAGCGGGAGTGCGGAGACCCAGTACTTC.

The chain recombines TRBV4-1 with TRBJ2-2; D gene ambiguous. Germline CDR1 is MGHRA and CDR2 is YSYEKL. V shed 6 bases and J shed 6 bases, with 5 bases lying between them. The CDR3 length is 11 residues. The CDR3 loop reads CASRSAGELFF. DNA of the CDR3: TGCGCCAGCAGGTCTGCCGGGGAGCTGTTTTTT.

V and J are TRBV2 and TRBJ2-5, with 7 positions matching TRBD1. The germline V gene encodes CDR1 SNHLY and CDR2 FYNNEI. This CDR3 has 14 residues. Germline trimming cut 8 bases from V and 5 bases from J; bases unmatched to any gene: 11. CDR3 in amino acids: CASQRRQGRETQYF. The CDR3 DNA is TGTGCCAGCCAAAGGCGACAGGGTAGGGAGACCCAGTACTTC. Based on the CDR3 plus reference TRBV2 and TRBJ2-5, the full variable domain is EPEVTQTPSHQVTQMGQEVILRCVPISNHLYFYWYRQILGQKVEFLVSFYNNEISEKSEIFDDQFSVERPDGSNFTLKIRSTKLEDSAMYFCASQRRQGRETQYFGPGTRLLVL.

The V call is TRBV19, the J call TRBJ1-2; D not certain. V lost 3 bases and J 3 bases, leaving 14 bases between the germline ends. Per the germline V gene, CDR1 is LNHDA and CDR2 is SQIVND (reference sequence). The CDR3 totals 15 residues. For the CDR3, the DNA is TGTGCCAGTAGTATCAACGGGGAGTTAGACTATGGCTACACCTTC. It is translated as CASSINGELDYGYTF. The variable domain in full, completed from reference TRBV19 and TRBJ1-2, reads DGGITQSPKYLFRKEGQNVTLSCEQNLNHDAMYWYRQDPGQGLRLIYYSQIVNDFQKGDIAEGYSVSREKKESFPLTVTSAQKNPTAFYLCASSINGELDYGYTFGSGTRLTVV.

The V gene is TRBV7-8, the J gene TRBJ2-7, with D maybe TRBD2 (5 bases). The CDR3 is made up of 12 amino acids. Trimming shortened V by 1 base and J by 7 bases, and 8 bases separated the two germline ends. The germline V gene encodes CDR1 SGHVS and CDR2 FQNEAQ. CDR3 in amino acids: CASSLGGEEQYF. The CDR3 region has the DNA TGTGCCAGCAGCTTAGGTGGGGAGGAGCAGTACTTC. Looking up the rest from reference TRBV7-8 and TRBJ2-7 gives the full variable domain: GAGVSQSPRYKVAKRGQDVALRCDPISGHVSLFWYQQALGQGPEFLTYFQNEAQLDKSGLPSDRFFAERPEGSVSTLKIQRTQQEDSAVYLCASSLGGEEQYFGPGTRLTVT.

Concerning this clone itself: The junction departs from the called germline gene at one end, perhaps through a read error. The gene calls are TRBV7-7 and TRBJ1-4; D uncertain. CDR1 SSHAT and CDR2 FNYEAQ come from the germline V gene (reference sequence). The CDR3 spans 15 residues. The CDR3 DNA sequence: TGTGCTAGCAGCCCACGGCGGTCAACTAATGAAAAACTGTTTTTT. This encodes CASSPRRSTNEKLFF.

The chain links TRBV5-6 to TRBJ1-1; D unresolved. Trimming took off 4 bases at V and 5 bases at J, with 12 bases between the two ends. CDR1 and CDR2 (germline): SGHDT, YYEEEE. The CDR3 is 13 amino acids. CDR3 sequence (DNA): TGTGCCAGCAGCGCCTACCCCGGGACTGAAGCTTTCTTT. Translation: CASSAYPGTEAFF.

This chain connects TRBV7-3 to TRBJ1-1, with a possible D match to TRBD1 (6 bases). Germline V gene lookup returns CDR1 SGHTA and CDR2 FQGTGA. CDR3 size: 13 residues. Deletions cut 4 bases from V and 4 bases from J, with 10 bases between. CDR3 bases: TGTGCCAGCAGCTCACAGGGACCCACTGAAGCTTTCTTT. Translation: CASSSQGPTEAFF.

V usage is TRBV19 and J usage is TRBJ1-1, with D possibly matching TRBD1 (5 bases). The CDR3 covers 14 residues. Germline V gene data show CDR1 as LNHDA and CDR2 as SQIVND (reference sequence). Trimming shortened V by 6 bases and J by 0 bases, and 11 bases separated the two germline ends. The CDR3 sequence is CASRAGRLNTEAFF. CDR3 sequence (DNA): TGTGCCAGTAGGGCGGGACGGCTGAACACTGAAGCTTTCTTT.